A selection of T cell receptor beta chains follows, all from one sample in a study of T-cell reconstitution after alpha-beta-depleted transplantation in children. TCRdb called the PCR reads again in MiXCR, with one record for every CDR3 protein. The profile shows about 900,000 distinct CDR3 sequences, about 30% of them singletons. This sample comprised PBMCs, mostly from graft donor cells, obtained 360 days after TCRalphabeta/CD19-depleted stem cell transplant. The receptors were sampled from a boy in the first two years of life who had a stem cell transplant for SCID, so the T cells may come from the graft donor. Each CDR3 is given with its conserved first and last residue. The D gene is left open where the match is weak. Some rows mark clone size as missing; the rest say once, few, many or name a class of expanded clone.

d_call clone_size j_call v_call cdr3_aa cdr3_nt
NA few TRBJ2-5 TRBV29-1 CSVEEVGTQYF TGCAGCGTTGAAGAAGTGGGGACCCAGTACTTC
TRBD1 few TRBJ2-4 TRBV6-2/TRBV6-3 CASRNRGEAKNIQYF TGTGCCAGCAGAAACAGGGGAGAGGCCAAAAACATTCAGTACTTC
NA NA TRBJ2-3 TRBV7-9 CASSLAYGTPTDTQYF TGTGCCAGCAGCTTAGCGTACGGGACCCCCACAGATACGCAGTATTTT
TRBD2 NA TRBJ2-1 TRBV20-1 CSASLTLAGGSNEQFF TGCAGTGCTAGCCTTACACTAGCGGGGGGCTCTAATGAGCAGTTCTTC
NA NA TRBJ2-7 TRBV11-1 CASSFPLPRSYEQYF TGTGCCAGCAGCTTCCCCCTTCCAAGGTCATACGAGCAGTACTTC
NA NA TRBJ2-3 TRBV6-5 CASSYERGVADTQYF TGTGCCAGCAGTTACGAGAGAGGGGTCGCAGATACGCAGTATTTT
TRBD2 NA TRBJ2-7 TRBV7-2 CASSPAGGNPYEQYF TGTGCCAGCAGTCCCGCGGGGGGCAATCCCTACGAGCAGTACTTC
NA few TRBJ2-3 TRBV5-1 CASSSPPWWMSDPTDTQYF TGCGCCAGCAGCTCACCCCCCTGGTGGATGAGCGACCCCACAGATACGCAGTATTTT
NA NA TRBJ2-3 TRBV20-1 CSARNPGRGTDTQYF TGCAGTGCTAGGAACCCGGGACGGGGCACAGATACGCAGTATTTT
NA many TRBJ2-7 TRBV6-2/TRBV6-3 CASSYGRATYEQYF TGTGCCAGCAGTTACGGCAGGGCCACCTACGAGCAGTACTTC
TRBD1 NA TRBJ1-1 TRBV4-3 CASSHKTGTTEAFF TGCGCCAGCAGCCACAAGACAGGGACCACTGAAGCTTTCTTT
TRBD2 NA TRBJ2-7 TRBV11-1 CASSFLAGGNGVSYEQYF TGTGCCAGCAGCTTCCTAGCGGGGGGTAACGGGGTATCCTACGAGCAGTACTTC
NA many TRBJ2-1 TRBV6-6 CASRSPGNEQFF TGTGCCAGCAGGTCACCAGGCAATGAGCAGTTCTTC
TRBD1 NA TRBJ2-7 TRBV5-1 CASSPLLGQGPSHYSYEQYF TGCGCCAGCAGCCCGCTACTGGGACAGGGACCGAGTCACTACTCCTACGAGCAGTACTTC
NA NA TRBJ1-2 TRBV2 CASSEFLFDPNYGYTF TGTGCCAGCAGTGAATTCCTGTTCGACCCCAACTATGGCTACACCTTC
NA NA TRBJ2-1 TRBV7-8 CASSKLRDEQFF TGTGCCAGCAGCAAACTGAGGGATGAGCAGTTCTTC
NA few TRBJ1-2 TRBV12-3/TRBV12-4 CASSPWDDGYTF TGTGCCAGCAGTCCTTGGGACGATGGCTACACCTTC
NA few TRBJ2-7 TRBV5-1 CASNPLGQPAYEQYF TGCGCCAGCAACCCCCTAGGACAGCCAGCCTACGAGCAGTACTTC
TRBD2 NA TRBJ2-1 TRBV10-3 CAISEEGILAGYNEQFF TGTGCCATCAGTGAGGAAGGAATACTAGCGGGGTACAATGAGCAGTTCTTC
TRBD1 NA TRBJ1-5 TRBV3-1 CASSQGLDRVNQPQHF TGTGCCAGCAGCCAGGGTTTGGACAGGGTCAATCAGCCCCAGCATTTT
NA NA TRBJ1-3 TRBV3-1 CASSHLPGGRNTIYF TGTGCCAGCAGCCACTTACCCGGAGGCAGAAACACCATATATTTT
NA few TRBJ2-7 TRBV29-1 CSGRTSAYEQYF TGCAGCGGTCGGACGTCGGCCTACGAGCAGTACTTC
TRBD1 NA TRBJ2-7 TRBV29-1 CSVEGTGSAYEQYF TGCAGCGTGGAAGGGACAGGGTCAGCCTACGAGCAGTACTTC
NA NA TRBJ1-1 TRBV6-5 CASSYSRRQGPEAFF TGTGCCAGCAGTTACTCGAGAAGGCAGGGACCTGAGGCTTTCTTT
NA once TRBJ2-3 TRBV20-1 CSARDWSGGDTQYF TGCAGTGCTAGAGATTGGAGCGGAGGAGATACGCAGTATTTT
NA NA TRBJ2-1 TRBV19 CASSIAGHEQFF TGTGCCAGTAGTATAGCTGGCCATGAGCAGTTCTTC
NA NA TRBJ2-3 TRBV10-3 CASLEVDTQYF TGTGCCAGTCTAGAGGTAGATACGCAGTATTTT
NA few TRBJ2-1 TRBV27 CASSPRWGLSSYNEQFF TGTGCCAGCAGTCCCCGATGGGGGTTGAGCTCCTACAATGAGCAGTTCTTC
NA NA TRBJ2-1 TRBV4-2 CASSQFSGPSSYNEQFF TGTGCCAGCAGCCAATTTAGCGGCCCTAGCTCCTACAATGAGCAGTTCTTC
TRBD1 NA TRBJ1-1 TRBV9 CASSVRGGLTEAFF TGTGCCAGCAGCGTCAGGGGGGGGCTCACTGAAGCTTTCTTT
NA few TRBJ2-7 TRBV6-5 CASSYSGRAPYEQYF TGTGCCAGCAGTTACAGTGGCAGGGCCCCGTACGAGCAGTACTTC
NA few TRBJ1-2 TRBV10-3 CAISDPAGGRSNYGYTF TGTGCCATCAGTGACCCAGCCGGGGGGCGTTCAAACTATGGCTACACCTTC
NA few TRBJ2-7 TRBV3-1 CASSRLEGGNEQYF TGTGCCAGCAGCCGCCTGGAAGGGGGTAACGAGCAGTACTTC
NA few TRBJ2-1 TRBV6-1 CASRGLGGTNNEQFF TGTGCCAGCAGGGGGTTGGGGGGGACAAACAATGAGCAGTTCTTC
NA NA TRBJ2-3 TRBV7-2 CASSPSVGRALTDTQYF TGTGCCAGCAGCCCTTCGGTAGGCAGGGCACTCACAGATACGCAGTATTTT
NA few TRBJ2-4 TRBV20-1 CSASTPPSLAKNIQYF TGCAGTGCTAGCACCCCACCCAGTCTAGCCAAAAACATTCAGTACTTC
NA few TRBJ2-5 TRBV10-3 CAISDRNRGETQYF TGTGCCATCAGTGATCGGAACAGAGGGGAGACCCAGTACTTC
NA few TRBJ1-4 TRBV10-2 CASSGGNEKLFF TGCGCCAGCAGTGGAGGGAACGAAAAACTGTTTTTT
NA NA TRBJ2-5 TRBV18 CASSPAQRETQYF TGTGCCAGCTCACCAGCGCAGAGGGAGACCCAGTACTTC
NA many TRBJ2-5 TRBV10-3 CAVRQGYEETQYF TGTGCCGTCCGGCAGGGTTACGAAGAGACCCAGTACTTC